Listed below are T cell receptor beta chains from one sample, sequenced in a study of blood T cell repertoires in COVID-19. Libraries were prepared by immunoSEQ multiplex PCR; TCRdb keeps only in-frame clonotypes and omits some of them. This sample yields 80,000 to 90,000 clones, of which 82% are seen a single time; 1.2% belongs to the top ten. Sequenced sample: peripheral blood. The receptor source for this set is an elderly woman with acute or convalescent COVID-19. The conserved cysteine and the conserved F or W are not part of the CDR3 here. Fields, in order: J gene, V gene, clone size, CDR3 protein. Where a row states a size, it is once, few, many or the class of an expanded clone; other rows omit it.

TRBJ1-1 | TRBV12-3/TRBV12-4 | few | ASRFRGGTEAF
TRBJ2-2 | TRBV19 | NA | ASKPTSGKEIGELF
TRBJ2-5 | TRBV4-2 | NA | ASSQGEGGRASGETQY
TRBJ2-5 | TRBV5-4 | once | ASSFTGSQETQY
TRBJ1-2 | TRBV2 | NA | ASSAYPGQGTRGAGYT
TRBJ1-5 | TRBV6-5 | NA | ASSYGLNQPQH
TRBJ1-4 | TRBV6-5 | NA | ASRFFRTTNEKLF
TRBJ2-3 | TRBV9 | NA | ASSVDRSDTQY
TRBJ2-6 | TRBV19 | NA | ASRRGGQGASGANVLT
TRBJ1-2 | TRBV5-8 | NA | ASSYPGQNYGYT
TRBJ2-1 | TRBV5-1 | NA | ASSSPQGNVLTKEQF
TRBJ2-3 | TRBV5-1 | NA | ASSGGGADTQY
TRBJ1-4 | TRBV6-1 | NA | ASSDSTNEKLF
TRBJ1-6 | TRBV5-1 | NA | ASSPGVGPENSPLH
TRBJ1-4 | TRBV29-1 | NA | SATPEGTGVDEKLF
TRBJ2-3 | TRBV5-4 | NA | ASSHSQADTQY
TRBJ2-2 | TRBV12-3/TRBV12-4 | NA | ASSFKETGELF
TRBJ2-7 | TRBV2 | NA | ASSERTGGVYEQY
TRBJ2-7 | TRBV6-5 | once | ASSYSRGEQY
TRBJ1-2 | TRBV28 | NA | ASSLSIEDYGYT
TRBJ1-2 | TRBV19 | once | ASSIVGARTNYGYT
TRBJ2-1 | TRBV4-1 | NA | ASSQREAHQVLYNEQF
TRBJ1-6 | TRBV27 | NA | ASSLDRVPSPLH
TRBJ2-2 | TRBV16 | NA | ASSQRPGQRGHGELF
TRBJ1-6 | TRBV3-1/TRBV3-2 | NA | ASSQVGGRIPLH
TRBJ2-5 | TRBV9 | NA | ASSDASRETQY
TRBJ2-1 | TRBV19 | NA | ASSQSSGSYNEQF
TRBJ2-7 | TRBV19 | NA | ASRGQGGGIGEQY
TRBJ2-4 | TRBV2 | NA | ASSGRQVKNIQY
TRBJ1-2 | TRBV3-1/TRBV3-2 | NA | ASSQVGTGAGYT
TRBJ2-1 | TRBV11-2 | once | ASSLQREAHNEQF